One and the same sample provided the 22 T cell receptor beta chains below, sequenced in a study of blood T cells in healthy people across ages. The second PCR ran about 6 to 12 cycles with a sample-barcoded 5' primer and J-beta primers. TCRdb reprocessed the 5' RACE reads with MiXCR, giving one entry per CDR3 protein. The sample includes about 800,000 distinct CDR3 sequences, 20% to 25% of them seen just once. These data also featured in a second study, about T cells of mothers and their children.

The specimen sequenced was blood. These receptors came from a boy between 10 and 17 years old in good health.

This clonotype was seen only a few times. The CDR3: CASSLNREGSEQYF. The CDR3 bases are TGTGCCAGTAGTTTGAACAGAGAGGGCTCCGAGCAGTACTTC. The chain carries TRBV19 and TRBJ2-7; weak D call: TRBD2 (5 bases). Germline loops: CDR1 LNHDA, CDR2 SQIVND (reference sequence). Between the trimmed V and J ends, which lost 5 bases and 6 bases, there was a span of 17 bases. This CDR3 has 14 residues.

The chain couples TRBV9 to TRBJ2-3; 12 bases map to TRBD2. The CDR3 is made up of 16 amino acids. Germline-derived CDR1 and CDR2 are SGDLS and YYNGEE. After removal of 3 bases from V and 1 base from J, the junction contained 3 bases not matched to a gene. The CDR3 loop reads CASSGLAGGGTDTQYF. The CDR3 coding sequence is TGTGCCAGCAGCGGGCTAGCGGGAGGGGGCACAGATACGCAGTATTTT.

The sample holds a few counts of this clonotype. J is TRBJ1-2 and V is TRBV6-1; perhaps TRBD1 as D (5 bases). Trimming cost V 6 bases and J 5 bases, with 22 bases left between them. CDR1 is MNHNS and CDR2 is SASEGT in the germline V gene. The CDR3 spans 16 residues. Here the CDR3 reads CASSPTAGQVLYGYTF. CDR3 nucleotide sequence: TGTGCCAGCAGCCCTACGGCCGGACAAGTATTATATGGCTACACCTTC.

In the case of this clonotype: The germline gene is not matched at one end of the junction; a read error may be the cause. The chain combines TRBV12-3 or TRBV12-4 with TRBJ1-1; D is unclear. This CDR3 has 11 amino acids. Here the CDR3 reads CASSLGLYLSF. DNA for the CDR3: TGTGCCAGCAGTTTAGGTCTGTATCTCTCATTT.

This clonotype was seen more than once but under ten times. The gene calls are TRBV15 and TRBJ2-3; D gene ambiguous. The germline gives CDR1 LNHNV, CDR2 YYDKDF (reference sequence). V was cut by 0 bases and J by 9 bases, with 7 bases left in between. The CDR3 extends over 12 amino acids. Here the CDR3 DNA reads TGTGCCACCAGCAGAGATGCAGTGACGCAGTATTTT. Translating it yields CATSRDAVTQYF.

The chain recombines TRBV4-3 with TRBJ1-5; D uncertain. V dropped 1 base and J dropped 1 base, with 8 bases sitting between them. The CDR3 is 15 amino acids. CDR1 LGHNA and CDR2 YSLEER come from the germline V gene. CDR3 nucleotides: TGCGCCAGCAGCCAAGTCTCGGGGAGCAATCAGCCCCAGCATTTT. Amino acid sequence: CASSQVSGSNQPQHF.

The chain employs TRBV7-9 and TRBJ2-5; D is uncertain. This CDR3 spans 16 amino acids. With 8 bases removed from V and 5 bases from J, the gap between germline ends came to 24 bases. CDR1 is SEHNR and CDR2 is FQNEAQ in the germline V gene (reference sequence). CDR3 DNA: TGTGCCAGCTCCAATCCTTACTACGCCCAGTCGGAGACCCAGTACTTC. Its translation: CASSNPYYAQSETQYF. Supplemented by reference TRBV7-9 and TRBJ2-5, the full variable domain reads DTGVSQNPRHKITKRGQNVTFRCDPISEHNRLYWYRQTLGQGPEFLTYFQNEAQLEKSRLLSDRFSAERPKGSFSTLEIQRTEQGDSAMYLCASSNPYYAQSETQYFGPGTRLLVL.

A few counts support this clonotype. This sequence joins TRBV3-1 and TRBJ2-3; tentatively, D is TRBD2 (6 bases). CDR1 is LGHDT, CDR2 YNNKEL, per germline (reference sequence). The CDR3 length is 14 residues. V lost 4 bases and J 4 bases, leaving 12 bases between the germline ends. The CDR3 loop is CASSPTSRADTQYF. The CDR3 nucleotides are TGTGCCAGCAGCCCGACTAGTAGGGCAGATACGCAGTATTTT.

This clonotype was counted between two and nine times. J is TRBJ1-2 and V is TRBV6-2 or TRBV6-3; no firm D call. The CDR3 runs 14 residues. Trimming stripped 4 bases from V and 3 bases from J, with 12 bases between. The germline CDR1 and CDR2 sequences are MNHEY and SVGEGT. CDR3 in amino acids: CASSFLQDHYGYTF. The CDR3 bases are TGTGCCAGCAGTTTTCTGCAGGATCACTATGGCTACACCTTC.

This clonotype was recorded a few times. The chain recombines TRBV6-2 or TRBV6-3 with TRBJ2-7; 7 bases align to TRBD1. The junction had 16 bases not matched to a gene; V was cut back by 8 bases and J by 3 bases. Germline-derived CDR1 and CDR2 are MNHEY and SVGEGT. The CDR3 sequence is 16 residues long. The CDR3 nucleotides are TGTGCCAGCGGCCCAACAGGGGTTGGATCTTTCTACGAGCAGTACTTC. Translating it yields CASGPTGVGSFYEQYF.

This chain uses TRBV29-1 with TRBJ2-1, with 8 bases fitting TRBD2. From germline, CDR1 is SQVTM and CDR2 ANQGSEA. The length of the CDR3 is 13 residues. After removal of 7 bases from V and 5 bases from J, the junction contained 7 bases not matched to a gene. The CDR3 region is CSAGGLRDNEQFF. The CDR3, as DNA: TGCAGCGCGGGGGGGCTGAGGGACAATGAGCAGTTCTTC.

The V gene is TRBV12-3 or TRBV12-4, the J gene TRBJ1-4; D may be TRBD1 (5 bases). V lost 3 bases and J lost 4, with 9 bases in between. This CDR3 has 14 amino acids. For the CDR3, the DNA is TGTGCCAGCAGTTTCCCAGGGAATAATGAAAAACTGTTTTTT. It is translated as CASSFPGNNEKLFF.

This clonotype was counted a few times. The chain joins TRBV25-1 to TRBJ1-4; maybe TRBD1 (5 bases). Trimming took 3 bases from V and 5 from J, leaving 10 bases between them. CDR3 length: 14 amino acids. The germline gives CDR1 MGHDK, CDR2 SYGVNS. Here the CDR3 DNA reads TGTGCCAGCAGTGACGGGGCCAGAAATGAAAAACTGTTTTTT. This codes for CASSDGARNEKLFF.

This clonotype came up a few times. V is TRBV28 and J is TRBJ1-1; tentatively, D is TRBD1 (5 bases). CDR3 length: 13 amino acids. Trimming removed 0 bases from V and 7 bases from J, with 9 bases in between. In germline, CDR1 is MDHEN, CDR2 SYDVKM. For the CDR3, the DNA is TGTGCCAGCAGTTTATGGGGGGTGAGTGAAGCTTTCTTT. Its protein is CASSLWGVSEAFF. Variable domain in full (rest from reference TRBV28 and TRBJ1-1): DVKVTQSSRYLVKRTGEKVFLECVQDMDHENMFWYRQDPGLGLRLIYFSYDVKMKEKGDIPEGYSVSREKKERFSLILESASTNQTSMYLCASSLWGVSEAFFGQGTRLTVV.

The chain carries TRBV10-3 and TRBJ1-2; D possibly corresponds to TRBD1 (5 bases). The germline CDR1 and CDR2 sequences are ENHRY and SYGVKD. V lost 8 bases and J 8 bases, leaving 18 bases between the germline ends. The CDR3 has 13 amino acids. The chain's CDR3 is CAIPTGRGIGYTF. Here the CDR3 DNA reads TGTGCCATCCCCACTGGTCGGGGGATCGGCTACACCTTC.

The gene calls are TRBV7-2 and TRBJ2-5; no clear D gene. V lost 1 base and J lost 5, with 11 bases in between. Germline CDR1 and CDR2: SGHTA and FQGNSA. The CDR3 is made up of 14 amino acids. In DNA, the CDR3 is TGTGCCAGCAGCTTAGAGCGAGCAGGCGAGACCCAGTACTTC. Translation gives CASSLERAGETQYF.

This clonotype has ten or more counts. The rearrangement links TRBV18 to TRBJ2-5, with 10 positions matching TRBD1. Germline CDR1 and CDR2: KGHSH and LQKENI. Trimming took 8 bases from V and 3 from J; bases not matched to a gene: 6. The CDR3 extends over 14 amino acids. The CDR3 nucleotides read TGTGCCAGCAGTCCCGGGACAGGGGAAGAGACCCAGTACTTC. Translation: CASSPGTGEETQYF.

The chain recombines TRBV12-3 or TRBV12-4 with TRBJ2-3, with 8 nucleotides matching TRBD2. The CDR3 contains 16 residues. V lost 6 bases and J lost 1; bases outside the gene matches: 9. As DNA, the CDR3 is TGTGCCAGCAGCACAATGCAAGCGGGAGGCACAGATACGCAGTATTTT. It yields the protein CASSTMQAGGTDTQYF.

A few counts support this clonotype. The genes are TRBV20-1 and TRBJ2-2; D is perhaps TRBD1 (6 bases). Trimming took 4 bases from V and 0 from J, leaving 12 bases between them. The CDR3 is 15 amino acids. In germline, CDR1 is DFQATT, CDR2 SNEGSKA (reference sequence). In DNA, the CDR3 is TGCAGTGCTATTTCGGGACAAACGAACACCGGGGAGCTGTTTTTT. Its protein product is CSAISGQTNTGELFF.

The CDR3 here is CASSTGAVHEQFF. CDR3 sequence (DNA): TGTGCCAGCAGTACGGGAGCTGTCCATGAGCAGTTCTTC. The chain employs TRBV12-3 or TRBV12-4 and TRBJ2-1; possible D gene TRBD2, 6 bases. V shed 5 bases and J shed 8 bases, with 13 bases lying between them. The CDR3 extends over 13 amino acids.

This clonotype was seen only a few times. This chain links TRBV20-1 with TRBJ2-5, with 11 bases identical to TRBD2. With the DNA end fitting TRBJ2-1 better, the J assignment may be wrong. This CDR3 contains 15 residues. CDR1 and CDR2 (germline): DFQATT, SNEGSKA (reference sequence). DNA for the CDR3: TGCAGTAGGTCGGATAGCGGGAGGGTATCCAATGAGCAGTTCTTC. Translating it yields CSRSDSGRVSNEQFF.

This chain links TRBV29-1 with TRBJ2-3; D is ambiguous. The V and J ends lost 4 bases and 5 bases respectively, with 10 bases between them. Per the germline V gene, CDR1 is SQVTM and CDR2 is ANQGSEA. The CDR3 extends over 12 amino acids. The CDR3 loop reads CSVVPIQDTQYF. Written as DNA, the CDR3 is TGCAGCGTTGTTCCGATACAAGATACGCAGTATTTT.